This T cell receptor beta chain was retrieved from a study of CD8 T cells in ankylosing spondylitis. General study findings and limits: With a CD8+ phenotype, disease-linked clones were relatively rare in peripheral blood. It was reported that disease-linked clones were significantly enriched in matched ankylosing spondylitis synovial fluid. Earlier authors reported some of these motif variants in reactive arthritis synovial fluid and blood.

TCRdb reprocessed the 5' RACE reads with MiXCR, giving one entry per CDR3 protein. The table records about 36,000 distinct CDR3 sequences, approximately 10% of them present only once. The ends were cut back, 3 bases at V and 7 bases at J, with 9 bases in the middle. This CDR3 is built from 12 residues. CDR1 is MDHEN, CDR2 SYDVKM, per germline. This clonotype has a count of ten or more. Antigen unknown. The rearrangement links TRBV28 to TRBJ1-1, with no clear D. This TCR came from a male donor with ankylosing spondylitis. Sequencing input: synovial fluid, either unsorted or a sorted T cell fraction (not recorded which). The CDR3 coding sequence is TGTGCCAGCAGTTTTGGACGCCTTGAAGCTTTCTTT. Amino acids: CASSFGRLEAFF.